This TCR beta chain was obtained from a study of cytomegalovirus exposure and HLA in healthy donors. Germline loops: CDR1 SGHKS, CDR2 YYEKEE (reference sequence). This CDR3 comprises 13 residues. Trimming removed 4 bases from V and 11 bases from J; junction bases left unmatched: 8. The PCR made use of 60 Vbeta and 13 Jbeta primers. As originally analysed: Later, tens of millions of unique TCR beta chains were counted in an analysis, and approximately 10 million of them were shared. Profiling relied on immunoSEQ multiplex PCR, and the TCRdb table lists in-frame clones only, not all of them. V and J calls and clone size follow that table, whereas D and trimming were derived from the DNA. The sample contains about 76,000 clones, 65% to 80% of which appear only once.

This clonotype was sampled from a man under 40 in good health and CMV-seronegative. Sequencing was done on a sample of PBMCs. The chain has TRBV5-5 and TRBJ1-4; 7 bases align to TRBD1. The CDR3 nucleotides read TGTGCCAGCAGCCGACAGGGAGAGGAGAAACTGTTTTTT. This sequence encodes CASSRQGEEKLFF.